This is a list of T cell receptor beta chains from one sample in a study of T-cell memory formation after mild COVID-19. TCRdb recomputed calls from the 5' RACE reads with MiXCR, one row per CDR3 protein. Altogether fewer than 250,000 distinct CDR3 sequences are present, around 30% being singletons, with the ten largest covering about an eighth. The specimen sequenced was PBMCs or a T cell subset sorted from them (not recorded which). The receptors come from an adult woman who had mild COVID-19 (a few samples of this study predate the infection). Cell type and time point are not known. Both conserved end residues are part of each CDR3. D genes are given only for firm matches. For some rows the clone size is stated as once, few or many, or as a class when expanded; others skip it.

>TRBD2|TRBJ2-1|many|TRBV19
TGTGCCAGTAGCGGGGGACTAGCGGAGTGGGAGCAGTTCTTC
CASSGGLAEWEQFF
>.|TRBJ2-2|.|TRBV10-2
TGCGCCAGCTGGGACAACCTGAACACCGGGGAGCTGTTTTTT
CASWDNLNTGELFF
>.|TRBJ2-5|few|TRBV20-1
TGCAGTGCTACCGCCGGGCCCTGGGGAGAGACCCAGTACTTC
CSATAGPWGETQYF
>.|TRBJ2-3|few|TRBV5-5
TGTGCCAGCAGCCAGCCTAGCACAGATACGCAGTATTTT
CASSQPSTDTQYF
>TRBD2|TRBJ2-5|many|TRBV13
TGTGCCAGCAGCTCTACTAGCGGGGGTACTCAAGAGACCCAGTACTTC
CASSSTSGGTQETQYF
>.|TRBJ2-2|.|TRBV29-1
TGCAGCGTTGGTCGGGGGACAGCGAACACCGGGGAGCTGTTTTTT
CSVGRGTANTGELFF
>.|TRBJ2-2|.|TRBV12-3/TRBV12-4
TGTGCCAGCAGTTTTGGCAGGGGCGACACCGGGGAGCTGTTTTTT
CASSFGRGDTGELFF
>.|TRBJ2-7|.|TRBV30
TGTGCCTGGACCCTTGGGGGCTACGAGCAGTACTTC
CAWTLGGYEQYF
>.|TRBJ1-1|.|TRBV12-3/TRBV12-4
TGTGCCAGCAACCCCGCAATTCGGGGCACTGAAGCTTTCTTT
CASNPAIRGTEAFF
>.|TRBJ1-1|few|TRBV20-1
TGCAGTGCTAGAGCTGGGAGTGATGGGGGCACTGAAGCTTTCTTT
CSARAGSDGGTEAFF
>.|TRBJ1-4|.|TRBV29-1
TGCAGCGTTGATACGGGGGGGACCGCTGAAAAACTGTTTTTT
CSVDTGGTAEKLFF
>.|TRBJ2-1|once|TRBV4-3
TGCGCCAGCAGCCTCGGACTCAACAAAGACAATGAGCAGTTCTTC
CASSLGLNKDNEQFF
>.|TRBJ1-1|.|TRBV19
TGTGCCAGTAAGGCAATAGGAGGGAACACTGAAGCTTTCTTT
CASKAIGGNTEAFF
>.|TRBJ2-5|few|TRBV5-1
TGCGCCAGCAGCCCTTCAGGGGACCAAGAGACCCAGTACTTC
CASSPSGDQETQYF
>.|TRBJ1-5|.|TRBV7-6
TGTGCCAGCAGCCAAACAGGGACCAATCAGCCCCAGCATTTT
CASSQTGTNQPQHF
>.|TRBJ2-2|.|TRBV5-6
TGTGCCAGCAGCTTGGGACAGGCCATCACCGGGGAGCTGTTTTTT
CASSLGQAITGELFF
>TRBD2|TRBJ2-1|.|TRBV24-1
TGTGCCACCAGTGATTTGTCCTCCGGTGGGACTAGCGGTTCCAATGAGCAGTTCTTC
CATSDLSSGGTSGSNEQFF
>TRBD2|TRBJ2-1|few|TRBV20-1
TGCAGTGCTAGTAAGCGGAGCGGGAGTGGGGATGAGCAGTTCTTC
CSASKRSGSGDEQFF
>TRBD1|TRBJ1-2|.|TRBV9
TGTGCCAGCAGCAAACGAACAGGGGGGGACTATGGCTACACCTTC
CASSKRTGGDYGYTF
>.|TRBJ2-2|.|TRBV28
TGTGCCAGCAGCCCGGGAGTTCTGAACACCGGGGAGCTGTTTTTT
CASSPGVLNTGELFF
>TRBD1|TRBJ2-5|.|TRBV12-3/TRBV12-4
TGTGCCAGCAGACAGGGGGAGACCCAGTACTTC
CASRQGETQYF
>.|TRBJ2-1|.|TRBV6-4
TGTGCCAGCAGTGACTCGGGGGTAATAGCCCCGCCCTACAATGAGCAGTTCTTC
CASSDSGVIAPPYNEQFF
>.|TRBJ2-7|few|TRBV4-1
TGCGCCAGCAGCCCTTTTCCACGGGGTGAGTCCTTCTACGAGCAGTACTTC
CASSPFPRGESFYEQYF
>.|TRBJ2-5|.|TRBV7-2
TGTGCCAGCAGCCCAGGGGCAGGGGGGGGAGAGACCCAGTACTTC
CASSPGAGGGETQYF
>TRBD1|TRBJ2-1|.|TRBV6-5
TGTGCCAGCAGAATCCCGGGACAGGGCCCTAATGAGCAGTTCTTC
CASRIPGQGPNEQFF
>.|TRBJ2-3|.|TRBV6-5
TGTGCCAGCAGGGGGATAGCTACAGATACGCAGTATTTT
CASRGIATDTQYF
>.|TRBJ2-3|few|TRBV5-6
TGTGCCAGCAGCTCCAGCCAGATTACGCAGTATTTT
CASSSSQITQYF
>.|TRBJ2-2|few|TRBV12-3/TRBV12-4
TGTGCCAGCTTTGTAGGGGTCCTGCGGGCCGGGGAGCTGTTTTTT
CASFVGVLRAGELFF
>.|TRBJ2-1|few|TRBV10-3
TGTGCCATCAGTCCGTCGGGCGGGACCTACAATGAGCAGTTCTTC
CAISPSGGTYNEQFF
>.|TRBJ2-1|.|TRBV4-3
TGCGCCAGCAGCCAAGATTCGTCGGCCAGTCCGAGTGAGCAGTTCTTC
CASSQDSSASPSEQFF
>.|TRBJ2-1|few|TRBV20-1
TGCAGTATTAGCGGAAGCTCCTACAATGAGCAGTTCTTC
CSISGSSYNEQFF
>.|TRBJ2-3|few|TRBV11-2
TGTGCCAGCAGCACCCACTTGGATACGCAGTATTTT
CASSTHLDTQYF
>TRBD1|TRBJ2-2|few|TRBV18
TGTGCCAGCTCACCGCGACAGGGCGCCACCGGGGAGCTGTTTTTT
CASSPRQGATGELFF
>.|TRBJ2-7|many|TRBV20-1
TGCAGTGCTCGAGACAATAGCTACGAGCAGTACTTC
CSARDNSYEQYF
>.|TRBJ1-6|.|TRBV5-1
TGCGCCAGCAGCTTGGATTCCTATAATTCACCCCTCCACTTT
CASSLDSYNSPLHF
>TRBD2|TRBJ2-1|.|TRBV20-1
TGCAGTGCTCTGGGACTAGCCGATGAGCAGTTCTTC
CSALGLADEQFF
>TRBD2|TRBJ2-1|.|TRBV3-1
TGTGCCAGCAGCCCGAACCCGGGACTAGTGAGTAATGAGCAGTTCTTC
CASSPNPGLVSNEQFF